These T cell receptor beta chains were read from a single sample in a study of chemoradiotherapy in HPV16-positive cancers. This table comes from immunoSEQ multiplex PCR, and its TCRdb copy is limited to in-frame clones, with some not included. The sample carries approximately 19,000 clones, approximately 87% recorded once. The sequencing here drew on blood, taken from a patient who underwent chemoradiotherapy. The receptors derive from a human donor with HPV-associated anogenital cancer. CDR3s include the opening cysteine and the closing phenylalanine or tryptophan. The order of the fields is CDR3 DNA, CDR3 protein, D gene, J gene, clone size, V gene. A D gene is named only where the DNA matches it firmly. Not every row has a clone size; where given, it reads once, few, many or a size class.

cdr3_nt: TGTGCCAGCAGTCCGCGGGGGGGCTTAACCTACGAGCAGTACTTC
cdr3_aa: CASSPRGGLTYEQYF
d_call: TRBD2
j_call: TRBJ2-7
clone_size: -
v_call: TRBV27

cdr3_nt: TGTGCCAGCCTTGAGATGGCAGTAGGAAAACTGTTTTTT
cdr3_aa: CASLEMAVGKLFF
d_call: -
j_call: TRBJ1-4
clone_size: -
v_call: TRBV27

cdr3_nt: TGTGCCAGCAGCTCCTTTAGGACCGCGAGCTCTGGAAACACCATATATTTT
cdr3_aa: CASSSFRTASSGNTIYF
d_call: -
j_call: TRBJ1-3
clone_size: -
v_call: TRBV5-6

cdr3_nt: TGTGCCAGCGCTTGGACGGAGAACAATGAGCAGTTCTTC
cdr3_aa: CASAWTENNEQFF
d_call: -
j_call: TRBJ2-1
clone_size: -
v_call: TRBV27

cdr3_nt: TGTGCCAGCAGTTTTTTCAGGGGGCAGGGTTCACCCCTCCACTTT
cdr3_aa: CASSFFRGQGSPLHF
d_call: TRBD1
j_call: TRBJ1-6
clone_size: -
v_call: TRBV6-5

cdr3_nt: TGTGCCAGCAGCTTGGACAGCGGTCGCTACAATGAGCAGTTCTTC
cdr3_aa: CASSLDSGRYNEQFF
d_call: -
j_call: TRBJ2-1
clone_size: -
v_call: TRBV9

cdr3_nt: TGCGCCAGCAGCCAAGGTAGTGGATCACCCCTCCACTTT
cdr3_aa: CASSQGSGSPLHF
d_call: -
j_call: TRBJ1-6
clone_size: -
v_call: TRBV4-3

cdr3_nt: TGTGCCAGCAGCCGAAGGACTAGCGGGAGCTACGAGCAGTACTTC
cdr3_aa: CASSRRTSGSYEQYF
d_call: TRBD2
j_call: TRBJ2-7
clone_size: -
v_call: TRBV11-3

cdr3_nt: TGTGCCAGCAGTTACGCCGGGGCAGCCGGGAACGAGCAGTACTTC
cdr3_aa: CASSYAGAAGNEQYF
d_call: -
j_call: TRBJ2-7
clone_size: -
v_call: TRBV6-5

cdr3_nt: TGTGCCAGTAGGCTCACTAGCACAGATACGCAGTATTTT
cdr3_aa: CASRLTSTDTQYF
d_call: -
j_call: TRBJ2-3
clone_size: once
v_call: TRBV19

cdr3_nt: TGTGCCAGCAGCCGGGGGGGGGCGCGAGGCTACACCTTC
cdr3_aa: CASSRGGARGYTF
d_call: -
j_call: TRBJ1-2
clone_size: -
v_call: TRBV9

cdr3_nt: TGTGCCACCAGCTATGACCGGGGGTGGGGGGCCAACGTCCTGACTTTC
cdr3_aa: CATSYDRGWGANVLTF
d_call: -
j_call: TRBJ2-6
clone_size: -
v_call: TRBV15

cdr3_nt: TGTGCCAGCAGCCTAGGGTTAGCGGTCGGGGGAGAGCAGTACTTC
cdr3_aa: CASSLGLAVGGEQYF
d_call: -
j_call: TRBJ2-7
clone_size: -
v_call: TRBV14

cdr3_nt: TGTGCCAGCGAAGGTTCCGACAGGTTAAACTATGGCTACACCTTC
cdr3_aa: CASEGSDRLNYGYTF
d_call: -
j_call: TRBJ1-2
clone_size: -
v_call: TRBV6-1

cdr3_nt: TGTGCCAGCAGCTCGAGGGGACCACAGGAGACCCAGTACTTC
cdr3_aa: CASSSRGPQETQYF
d_call: -
j_call: TRBJ2-5
clone_size: -
v_call: TRBV7-8

cdr3_nt: TGTGCCAGCAGCCCGAGCTTGGGCGAGCAGTTCTTC
cdr3_aa: CASSPSLGEQFF
d_call: -
j_call: TRBJ2-1
clone_size: -
v_call: TRBV7-3

cdr3_nt: TGTGCCAGCAGCGCACCCGGGAGTTCGGACACTGAAGCTTTCTTT
cdr3_aa: CASSAPGSSDTEAFF
d_call: -
j_call: TRBJ1-1
clone_size: -
v_call: TRBV7-9

cdr3_nt: TGTGCCAGCTCACCAACATTGGAGACCCAGTACTTC
cdr3_aa: CASSPTLETQYF
d_call: -
j_call: TRBJ2-5
clone_size: -
v_call: TRBV18

cdr3_nt: TGTGCCATCAGTGATCGTCGGGCACAAGTAGCCTACGAGCAGTACTTC
cdr3_aa: CAISDRRAQVAYEQYF
d_call: -
j_call: TRBJ2-7
clone_size: -
v_call: TRBV10-3

cdr3_nt: TGTGCCAGCAGTTTATCGACAGGACTAGCGGGAGGTGCCGAGCAGTACTTC
cdr3_aa: CASSLSTGLAGGAEQYF
d_call: TRBD2
j_call: TRBJ2-7
clone_size: -
v_call: TRBV27

cdr3_nt: TGTGCCACCGCAGTGCAGGGAGGGGAAAAACTGTTTTTT
cdr3_aa: CATAVQGGEKLFF
d_call: -
j_call: TRBJ1-4
clone_size: -
v_call: TRBV6-1

cdr3_nt: TGTGCCAGCAGCTTGGGTAGCGGAAGCACAGATACGCAGTATTTT
cdr3_aa: CASSLGSGSTDTQYF
d_call: -
j_call: TRBJ2-3
clone_size: -
v_call: TRBV5-6

cdr3_nt: TGTGCCAGCAGTTACGAGGGGGTTAATGGCTACACCTTC
cdr3_aa: CASSYEGVNGYTF
d_call: -
j_call: TRBJ1-2
clone_size: -
v_call: TRBV6-5

cdr3_nt: TGTGCCAGCAGCGCCCGGACTAGCGGCTACACAGATACGCAGTATTTT
cdr3_aa: CASSARTSGYTDTQYF
d_call: -
j_call: TRBJ2-3
clone_size: -
v_call: TRBV21-1

cdr3_nt: TGCGCCAGCAGCCGAGGACAGGGGGCTGAAGCTTTCTTT
cdr3_aa: CASSRGQGAEAFF
d_call: TRBD1
j_call: TRBJ1-1
clone_size: few
v_call: TRBV4-3

cdr3_nt: TGTGCCAGCAGCCGGGCCGTTTGGTCCTATAATTCACCCCTCCACTTT
cdr3_aa: CASSRAVWSYNSPLHF
d_call: -
j_call: TRBJ1-6
clone_size: few
v_call: TRBV14

cdr3_nt: TGTGCCAGCAGCGGTAGCGGGCTTGTCTACGAGCAGTACTTC
cdr3_aa: CASSGSGLVYEQYF
d_call: TRBD2
j_call: TRBJ2-7
clone_size: -
v_call: TRBV11-2

cdr3_nt: TGCGCCAGCAGCCCGGCCGGGACCCCCTACAATGAGCAGTTCTTC
cdr3_aa: CASSPAGTPYNEQFF
d_call: -
j_call: TRBJ2-1
clone_size: once
v_call: TRBV4-1

cdr3_nt: TGTGCCAGTAGTATAATAGCGGGAGCTACCTACGAGCAGTACTTC
cdr3_aa: CASSIIAGATYEQYF
d_call: TRBD2
j_call: TRBJ2-7
clone_size: -
v_call: TRBV19

cdr3_nt: TGTGCCAGCAGCCTAAGAATTGGGCCTAGCGGGGGAACAGATACGCAGTATTTT
cdr3_aa: CASSLRIGPSGGTDTQYF
d_call: TRBD2
j_call: TRBJ2-3
clone_size: -
v_call: TRBV4-2

cdr3_nt: TGTGCCAGCAGCCGGACAGGGGGCTTCGAGGCTTTCTTT
cdr3_aa: CASSRTGGFEAFF
d_call: TRBD1
j_call: TRBJ1-1
clone_size: -
v_call: TRBV6-6

cdr3_nt: TGCGCCAGCAGCCAAGTGCGTGACAGGAAGTTCTTC
cdr3_aa: CASSQVRDRKFF
d_call: -
j_call: TRBJ2-1
clone_size: few
v_call: TRBV4-3

cdr3_nt: TGTGCCAGCAATAGGGAATTGAACACTGAAGCTTTCTTT
cdr3_aa: CASNRELNTEAFF
d_call: -
j_call: TRBJ1-1
clone_size: -
v_call: TRBV6-5

cdr3_nt: TGTGCCAGCTCACCACGGGGGCTAAGGAACACTGAAGCTTTCTTT
cdr3_aa: CASSPRGLRNTEAFF
d_call: -
j_call: TRBJ1-1
clone_size: -
v_call: TRBV18

cdr3_nt: TGTGCCAGCAGCCCGGTTGAGACCCAGTACTTC
cdr3_aa: CASSPVETQYF
d_call: -
j_call: TRBJ2-5
clone_size: -
v_call: TRBV7-6

cdr3_nt: TGTGCCAGCAGTCAAATAGCCATCCCATGGGGGACCCAGTACTTC
cdr3_aa: CASSQIAIPWGTQYF
d_call: -
j_call: TRBJ2-5
clone_size: once
v_call: TRBV27

cdr3_nt: TGCGCCAGCAGCCAAGGGGACAGTTTCTCTGGGGCCAACGTCCTGACTTTC
cdr3_aa: CASSQGDSFSGANVLTF
d_call: TRBD1
j_call: TRBJ2-6
clone_size: -
v_call: TRBV4-3

cdr3_nt: TGTGCTAGTGGTCGACAGGGGGCCACAGATACGCAGTATTTT
cdr3_aa: CASGRQGATDTQYF
d_call: TRBD1
j_call: TRBJ2-3
clone_size: -
v_call: TRBV12-5

cdr3_nt: TGTGCCATCAGTGACGGGGATCAGCCCCAGCATTTT
cdr3_aa: CAISDGDQPQHF
d_call: -
j_call: TRBJ1-5
clone_size: -
v_call: TRBV10-3

cdr3_nt: TGTGCCAGCAGCTTAAGTACGGGGATACCGGTCGCTGAAGCTTTCTTT
cdr3_aa: CASSLSTGIPVAEAFF
d_call: -
j_call: TRBJ1-1
clone_size: -
v_call: TRBV11-2

cdr3_nt: TGCGCCAGCAGCCGCGCCGACAGGGGGGCTAATGAAAAACTGTTTTTT
cdr3_aa: CASSRADRGANEKLFF
d_call: TRBD1
j_call: TRBJ1-4
clone_size: -
v_call: TRBV4-3

cdr3_nt: TGTGCCAGCAGTACCGGGACTAACTACAATGAGCAGTTCTTC
cdr3_aa: CASSTGTNYNEQFF
d_call: TRBD2
j_call: TRBJ2-1
clone_size: -
v_call: TRBV7-9

cdr3_nt: TGTGCCAGCAGTTTATTAGGGTTCTACGAGCAGTACTTC
cdr3_aa: CASSLLGFYEQYF
d_call: -
j_call: TRBJ2-7
clone_size: -
v_call: TRBV28

cdr3_nt: TGTGCCACCTCGAAACAGGGGGAGACCCAGTACTTC
cdr3_aa: CATSKQGETQYF
d_call: TRBD1
j_call: TRBJ2-5
clone_size: -
v_call: TRBV6-5